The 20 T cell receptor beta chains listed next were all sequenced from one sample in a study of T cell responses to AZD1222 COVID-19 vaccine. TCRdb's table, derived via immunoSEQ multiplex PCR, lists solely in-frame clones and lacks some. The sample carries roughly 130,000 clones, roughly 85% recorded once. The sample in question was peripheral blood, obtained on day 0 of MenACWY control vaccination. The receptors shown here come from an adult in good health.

The CDR3 reads CASSSIQGAGVQTEAFF. For the CDR3, the DNA is TGTGCCAGCAGCTCAATACAGGGGGCTGGGGTGCAAACTGAAGCTTTCTTT. V is TRBV5-5 and J is TRBJ1-1, with 9 bases identical to TRBD1. Germline CDR1 reads SGHKS; CDR2 reads YYEKEE (reference sequence). This CDR3 comprises 17 residues. The junction had 14 bases not matched to a gene; V was cut back by 3 bases and J by 5 bases.

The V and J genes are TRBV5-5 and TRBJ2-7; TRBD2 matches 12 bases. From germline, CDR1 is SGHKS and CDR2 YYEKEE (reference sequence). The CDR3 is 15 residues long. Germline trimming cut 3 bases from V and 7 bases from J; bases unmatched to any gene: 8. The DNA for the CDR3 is TGTGCCAGCAGCTCAGGGACTAGCGGGCCAAGGGAGCAGTACTTC. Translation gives CASSSGTSGPREQYF.

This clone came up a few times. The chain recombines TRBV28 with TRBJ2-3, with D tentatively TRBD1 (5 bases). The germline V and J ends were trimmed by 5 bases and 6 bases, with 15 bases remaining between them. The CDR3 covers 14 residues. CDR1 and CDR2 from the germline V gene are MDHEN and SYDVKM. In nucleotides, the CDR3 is TGTGCCAGCAGTCTTAACAGGTTGCAGGATACGCAGTATTTT. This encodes CASSLNRLQDTQYF.

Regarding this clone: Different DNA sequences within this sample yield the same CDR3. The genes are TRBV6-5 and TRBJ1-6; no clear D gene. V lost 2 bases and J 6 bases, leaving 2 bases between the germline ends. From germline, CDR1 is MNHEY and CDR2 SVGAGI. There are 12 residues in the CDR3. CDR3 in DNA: TGTGCCAGCAGTTACAGTAATTCACCCCTCCACTTT. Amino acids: CASSYSNSPLHF.

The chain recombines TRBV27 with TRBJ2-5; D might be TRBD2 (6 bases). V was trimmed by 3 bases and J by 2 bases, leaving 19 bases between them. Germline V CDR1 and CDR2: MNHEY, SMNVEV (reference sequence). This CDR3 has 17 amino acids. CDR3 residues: CASSFLALGGAQETQYF. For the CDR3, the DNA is TGTGCCAGCAGTTTCCTGGCTCTCGGCGGGGCACAAGAGACCCAGTACTTC.

DNA of the CDR3: TGTGCCTGGAGTGTACTTTTGTCAAAGTCCGAGCAGTACTTC. It is translated as CAWSVLLSKSEQYF. The chain combines TRBV30 with TRBJ2-7; no clear D. The CDR3 has 14 residues. The germline V gene encodes CDR1 GTSNPN and CDR2 SVGIG (reference sequence). Trimming took off 0 bases at V and 6 bases at J, with 15 bases between the two ends.

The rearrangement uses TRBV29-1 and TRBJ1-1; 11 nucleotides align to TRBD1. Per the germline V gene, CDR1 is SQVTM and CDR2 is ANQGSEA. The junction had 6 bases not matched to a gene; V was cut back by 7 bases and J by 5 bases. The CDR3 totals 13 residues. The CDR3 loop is CSGWTGGATEAFF. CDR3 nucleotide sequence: TGCAGCGGATGGACAGGGGGCGCGACTGAAGCTTTCTTT.

The CDR3 DNA reads as TGCGCCAGCAGCTTGGATGGATTGACTGAAGCTTTCTTT. Residues: CASSLDGLTEAFF. V usage is TRBV5-1 and J usage is TRBJ1-1; D is ambiguous. V lost 0 bases to trimming and J lost 5 bases, with 8 bases between them. This CDR3 is 13 amino acids long. Looked up from germline, CDR1 is SGHRS and CDR2 is YFSETQ.

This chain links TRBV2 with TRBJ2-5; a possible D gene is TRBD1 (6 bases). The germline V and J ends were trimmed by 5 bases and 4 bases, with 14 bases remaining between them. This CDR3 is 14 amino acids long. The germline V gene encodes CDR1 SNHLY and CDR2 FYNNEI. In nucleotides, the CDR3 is TGTGCCAGCAGTCTCGACAGGCAGGGAGAGACCCAGTACTTC. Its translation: CASSLDRQGETQYF. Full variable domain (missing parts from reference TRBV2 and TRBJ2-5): EPEVTQTPSHQVTQMGQEVILRCVPISNHLYFYWYRQILGQKVEFLVSFYNNEISEKSEIFDDQFSVERPDGSNFTLKIRSTKLEDSAMYFCASSLDRQGETQYFGPGTRLLVL.

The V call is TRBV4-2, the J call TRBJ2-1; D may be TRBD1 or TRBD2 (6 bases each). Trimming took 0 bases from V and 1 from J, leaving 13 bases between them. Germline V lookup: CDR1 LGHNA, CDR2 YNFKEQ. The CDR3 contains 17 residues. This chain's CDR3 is CASSQDLGGSSYNEQFF. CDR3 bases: TGTGCCAGCAGCCAAGATCTCGGGGGCTCGTCCTACAATGAGCAGTTCTTC.

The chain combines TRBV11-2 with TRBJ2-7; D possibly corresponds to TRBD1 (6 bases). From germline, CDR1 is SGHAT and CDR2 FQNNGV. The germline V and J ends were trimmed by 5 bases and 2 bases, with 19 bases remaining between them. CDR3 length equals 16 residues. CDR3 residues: CASSLGPGAGAYEQYF. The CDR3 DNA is TGTGCCAGCAGCCTAGGCCCAGGGGCAGGGGCCTACGAGCAGTACTTC.

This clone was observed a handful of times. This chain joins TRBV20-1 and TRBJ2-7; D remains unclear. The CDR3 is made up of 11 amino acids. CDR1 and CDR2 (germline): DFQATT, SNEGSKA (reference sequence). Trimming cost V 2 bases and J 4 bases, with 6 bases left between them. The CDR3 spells CSARSIYEQYF. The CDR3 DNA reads TGCAGTGCTAGATCGATATACGAGCAGTACTTC.

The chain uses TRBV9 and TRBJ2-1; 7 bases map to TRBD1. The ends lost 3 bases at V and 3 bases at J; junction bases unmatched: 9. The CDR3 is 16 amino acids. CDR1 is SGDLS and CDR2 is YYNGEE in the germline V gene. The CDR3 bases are TGTGCCAGCAGCGGCCCCTTCGGGACAGACTACAATGAGCAGTTCTTC. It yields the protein CASSGPFGTDYNEQFF. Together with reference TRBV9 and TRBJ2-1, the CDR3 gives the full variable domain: DSGVTQTPKHLITATGQRVTLRCSPRSGDLSVYWYQQSLDQGLQFLIQYYNGEERAKGNILERFSAQQFPDLHSELNLSSLELGDSALYFCASSGPFGTDYNEQFFGPGTRLTVL.

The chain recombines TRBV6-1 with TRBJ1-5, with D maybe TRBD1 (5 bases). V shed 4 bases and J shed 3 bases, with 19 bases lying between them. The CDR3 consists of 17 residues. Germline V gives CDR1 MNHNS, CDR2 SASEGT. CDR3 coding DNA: TGTGCCAGCAGTGGACGAGGGGTGGGTATCCCCAATCAGCCCCAGCATTTT. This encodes CASSGRGVGIPNQPQHF.

CDR3 coding DNA: TGTGCCAGTAGTTCGTCTAGCGGGAGTTCCTACGAGCAGTACTTC. Translation: CASSSSSGSSYEQYF. V is TRBV19 and J is TRBJ2-7; 10 nucleotides line up with TRBD2. The CDR3 is made up of 15 amino acids. Trimming at V came to 5 bases and at J to 1 base, leaving 5 bases not matched to a gene. Germline lookup yields CDR1 LNHDA and CDR2 SQIVND (reference sequence).

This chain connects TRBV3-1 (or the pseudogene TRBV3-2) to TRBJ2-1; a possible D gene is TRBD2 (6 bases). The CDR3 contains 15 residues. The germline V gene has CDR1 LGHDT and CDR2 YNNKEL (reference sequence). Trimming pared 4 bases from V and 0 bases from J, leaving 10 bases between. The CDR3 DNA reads TGTGCCAGCAGCCTAGCGGTGAGCTCCTACAATGAGCAGTTCTTC. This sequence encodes CASSLAVSSYNEQFF.

The CDR3 bases are TGTGCCAGCAGTTTACGACAAGGCTATAGCAATCAGCCCCAGCATTTT. This translates into CASSLRQGYSNQPQHF. The chain carries TRBV28 and TRBJ1-5; no clear D gene. Germline V gives CDR1 MDHEN, CDR2 SYDVKM. The CDR3 extends over 16 amino acids. With 2 bases removed from V and 0 bases from J, the gap between germline ends came to 11 bases.

The CDR3 DNA sequence: TGTGCCACCAGTGATTTGCAGGGAGACAGGGGGGACACTGAAGCTTTCTTT. Protein product: CATSDLQGDRGDTEAFF. This chain connects TRBV24-1 to TRBJ1-1; TRBD1 aligns across 9 bases. The germline V gene encodes CDR1 KGHDR and CDR2 SFDVKD. This CDR3 is built from 17 residues. The V and J ends lost 0 bases and 3 bases, in that order; junction bases with no gene match: 7.

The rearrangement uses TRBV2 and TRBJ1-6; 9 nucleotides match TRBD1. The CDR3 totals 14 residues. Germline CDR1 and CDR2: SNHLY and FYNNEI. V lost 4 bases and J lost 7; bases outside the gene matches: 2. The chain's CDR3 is CASSGDRENSPLHF. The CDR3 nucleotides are TGTGCCAGCAGTGGGGACAGGGAAAATTCACCCCTCCACTTT.

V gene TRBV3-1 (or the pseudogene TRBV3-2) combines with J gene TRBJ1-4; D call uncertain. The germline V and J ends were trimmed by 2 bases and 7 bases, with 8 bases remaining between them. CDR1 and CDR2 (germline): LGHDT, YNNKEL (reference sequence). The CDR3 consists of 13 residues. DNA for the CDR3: TGTGCCAGCAGCCAAAGTTCCCTTGAAAAACTGTTTTTT. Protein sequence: CASSQSSLEKLFF.